Listed here is a single T cell receptor (beta chain). The data stem from a study of monozygotic twins with inflammatory bowel disease. It was roughly 3.5 ug of total RNA that each TCR library used. TCRdb reprocessed the 5' RACE reads and keeps a single row for each CDR3 protein, giving no DNA. Found here are just over 300,000 distinct CDR3 sequences; the top ten clones hold over 5%. The CDR3 runs to 15 residues. Looked up from germline, CDR1 is MNHNS and CDR2 is SASEGT. The TCR comes from a human donor with ulcerative colitis or Crohn's disease, or a healthy co-twin of an affected twin (not recorded which). The sample taken for sequencing was blood. The chain links TRBV6-1 to TRBJ2-7. The chain's CDR3 is CASTDRAGATYEQYF.